The clone carrying this TCR beta chain was counted only a few times. The antigen is undetermined. The data stem from a study of T cells in Graves' hyperthyroidism and ophthalmopathy. Whole-study findings and limits: Separation of ophthalmopathy from stable hyperthyroidism was achieved by a 13 V-J model. Researchers found most expanded thyroid clonotypes above 0.001 in blood as well. The model predicted ophthalmopathy a median roughly six months before onset.

V lost 5 bases to trimming and J lost 7 bases, with 20 bases between them. Germline-derived CDR1 and CDR2 are SNHLY and FYNNEI. This CDR3 spans 15 amino acids. Researchers took RNA transcripts and amplified the TCR beta CDR3 regions from them. A set of HTBI primers served as the primers for a first-round RT-PCR of the TCR CDR3. TCRdb independently ran MiXCR on the multiplex PCR reads; one entry per CDR3 protein. The sample includes under 500,000 distinct CDR3 sequences, 11% to 15% of them seen just once. Orbital computed tomography and thyroid ultrasound, together with serum TRAb and thyroxine and clinical symptoms, were used for diagnoses.

The origin of this receptor is a man aged 45-65 years with Graves' ophthalmopathy. The rearrangement uses TRBV2 and TRBJ1-2; tentatively, D is TRBD1 (6 bases). Material: blood. The CDR3 here is CASSREGVRLGGYTF. As DNA, the CDR3 is TGTGCCAGCAGTAGGGAGGGGGTGCGCCTTGGTGGCTACACCTTC.